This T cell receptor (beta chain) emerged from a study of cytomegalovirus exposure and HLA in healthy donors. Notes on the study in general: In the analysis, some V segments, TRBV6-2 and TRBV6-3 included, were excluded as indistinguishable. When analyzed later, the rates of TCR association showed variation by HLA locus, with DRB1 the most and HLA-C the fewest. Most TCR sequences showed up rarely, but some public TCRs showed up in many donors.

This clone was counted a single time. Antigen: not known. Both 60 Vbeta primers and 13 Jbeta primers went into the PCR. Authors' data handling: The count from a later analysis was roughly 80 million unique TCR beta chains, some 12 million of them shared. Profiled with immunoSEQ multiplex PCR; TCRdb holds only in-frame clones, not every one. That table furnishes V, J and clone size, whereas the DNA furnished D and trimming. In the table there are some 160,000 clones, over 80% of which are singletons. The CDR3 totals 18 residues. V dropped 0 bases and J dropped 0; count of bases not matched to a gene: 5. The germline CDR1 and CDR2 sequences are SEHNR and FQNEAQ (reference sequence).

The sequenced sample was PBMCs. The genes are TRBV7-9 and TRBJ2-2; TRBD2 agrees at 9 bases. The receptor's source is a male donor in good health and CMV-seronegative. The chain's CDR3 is CASSLALGLATNTGELFF. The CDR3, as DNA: TGTGCCAGCAGCTTAGCGTTAGGACTAGCGACGAACACCGGGGAGCTGTTTTTT.